The 16 T cell receptor beta chains listed next were all sequenced from one sample in a study of a mutant IDH1 vaccine in newly diagnosed glioma. Some clones are missing from TCRdb's copy, which holds only in-frame ones; the method was immunoSEQ multiplex PCR. The data contain fewer than 45,000 clones, 75% to 90% of them singletons. Time point denoted: week 35, safety follow-up. In every dose of vaccine, 300 ug of mutant IDH1 20-mer peptide was given alongside topical imiquimod. These receptors' antigens are unknown. The source was PBMCs, collected from a glioma patient whose treatment included an IDH1 peptide vaccine. These receptors came from a man aged 35 to 55 with glioma.

The V call is TRBV6-5, the J call TRBJ1-1; tentative D call: TRBD1 (5 bases). V lost 4 bases to trimming and J lost 5 bases, with 14 bases between them. Germline assignment: CDR1 MNHEY and CDR2 SVGAGI. The CDR3 has 14 residues. CDR3 region: CASSLNNKGTEAFF. In nucleotides, the CDR3 is TGTGCCAGCAGTTTGAACAATAAGGGGACTGAAGCTTTCTTT.

The gene calls are TRBV7-2 and TRBJ2-1, with unresolved D. This CDR3 spans 14 amino acids. Germline loops: CDR1 SGHTA, CDR2 FQGNSA. Trimming removed 1 base from V and 4 bases from J, with 8 bases in between. The CDR3 here is CASSLVVQYNEQFF. CDR3 nucleotides: TGTGCCAGCAGCTTAGTGGTCCAGTACAATGAGCAGTTCTTC.

This sequence joins TRBV6-5 and TRBJ2-5; D may match TRBD1 or TRBD2 (5 bases each). The germline gives CDR1 MNHEY, CDR2 SVGAGI. This CDR3 has 12 amino acids. V lost 8 bases to trimming and J lost 7 bases, with 14 bases between them. CDR3 sequence (DNA): TGTGCCAGCGGCCCGGGGCTTGGGACCCAGTACTTC. Translated, it gives CASGPGLGTQYF.

The CDR3 region is CARGKSLYEQYV. CDR3 in DNA: TGCGCCAGGGGTAAGTCTCTCTACGAGCAGTACGTC. The chain combines TRBV5-1 with TRBJ2-7, with D unclear. The germline CDR1 and CDR2 sequences are SGHRS and YFSETQ. The CDR3 has 12 residues. Between the trimmed V and J ends, which lost 8 bases and 3 bases, there was a span of 12 bases.

V and J are TRBV14 and TRBJ2-7, with D possibly matching TRBD2 (6 bases). With 2 bases removed from V and 13 bases from J, the gap between germline ends came to 18 bases. The CDR3 runs to 13 residues. Germline lookup yields CDR1 SGHDN and CDR2 FVKESK. The CDR3 spells CASSQSGLPPRYV. CDR3 sequence (DNA): TGTGCCAGCAGCCAATCGGGACTGCCTCCGCGTTACGTC.

V usage is TRBV28 and J usage is TRBJ1-1; no clear D gene. The CDR3 spans 15 residues. Germline CDR1 reads MDHEN; CDR2 reads SYDVKM. Trimming removed 5 bases from V and 0 bases from J, with 13 bases in between. The CDR3 region is CASSPGWGMNTEAFF. CDR3 in DNA: TGTGCCAGCAGTCCGGGCTGGGGTATGAACACTGAAGCTTTCTTT.

V and J are TRBV2 and TRBJ2-6; D possibly corresponds to TRBD1 (5 bases). CDR1 and CDR2 (germline): SNHLY, FYNNEI. Trimming cost V 5 bases and J 2 bases, with 10 bases left between them. This CDR3 is built from 15 residues. Here the CDR3 reads CASSPQGPGANVLTF. The CDR3 region has the DNA TGTGCCAGCAGTCCTCAGGGTCCTGGGGCCAACGTCCTGACTTTC.

The chain couples TRBV5-1 to TRBJ2-3; perhaps D is TRBD1 or TRBD2 (5 bases each). From germline, CDR1 is SGHRS and CDR2 YFSETQ. This CDR3 is built from 13 residues. V lost 1 base, J lost 7 bases, and 10 bases lay in between. CDR3: CASSLWQGHTQYF. Here the CDR3 DNA reads TGCGCCAGCAGCTTGTGGCAGGGACATACGCAGTATTTT.

This rearrangement joins TRBV29-1 to TRBJ2-3; TRBD2 is a possible D gene (5 bases). The CDR3 consists of 13 residues. From germline, CDR1 is SQVTM and CDR2 ANQGSEA. Trimming shortened V by 0 bases and J by 10 bases, and 14 bases separated the two germline ends. The CDR3 DNA reads TGCAGCGTTGAAGATCTGGGCCCCGGGGCGCAGTATTTT. Residues: CSVEDLGPGAQYF.

V is TRBV6-6 and J is TRBJ2-4, with D hard to call. In germline, CDR1 is MNHNY, CDR2 SVGAGI (reference sequence). V was trimmed by 7 bases and J by 2 bases, leaving 18 bases between them. This CDR3 comprises 16 residues. Here the CDR3 DNA reads TGTGCCAGCACCAGCACCCTCCTCACGACCAAAAACATTCAGTACTTC. This codes for CASTSTLLTTKNIQYF.

J is TRBJ1-5 and V is TRBV27; D is possibly TRBD1 (6 bases). The germline V gene has CDR1 MNHEY and CDR2 SMNVEV (reference sequence). V was trimmed by 3 bases and J by 3 bases, leaving 12 bases between them. The CDR3 has 15 residues. In DNA, the CDR3 is TGTGCCAGCAGTTTCTCCGGACAGTACAATCAGCCCCAGCATTTT. Its translation is CASSFSGQYNQPQHF.

The CDR3 DNA reads as TGTGCCAGCTCATTCTGGGACAGGGGGAACATTCAGTACTTC. Translation gives CASSFWDRGNIQYF. The V call is TRBV18, the J call TRBJ2-4; 11 bases agree with TRBD1. CDR3 length equals 14 residues. Germline V gene sequence: CDR1 KGHSH, CDR2 LQKENI. V shed 5 bases, J shed 7 bases, and the junction held 4 bases outside the gene matches.

The chain joins TRBV6-5 to TRBJ1-1; D is unresolved. Trimming pared 5 bases from V and 1 base from J, leaving 8 bases between. This CDR3 region has 13 residues. Germline V lookup: CDR1 MNHEY, CDR2 SVGAGI. The CDR3: CASSPRENTEAFF. CDR3 in DNA: TGTGCCAGCAGTCCTAGGGAGAACACTGAAGCTTTCTTT.

The chain links TRBV2 to TRBJ1-1; no clear D gene. The length of the CDR3 is 14 residues. Germline V gene lookup returns CDR1 SNHLY and CDR2 FYNNEI. The V and J ends lost 6 bases and 3 bases respectively, with 14 bases between them. This CDR3 reads CASRLDPAHTEAFF. In nucleotides, the CDR3 is TGTGCCAGCAGGCTCGATCCGGCGCACACTGAAGCTTTCTTT.

The CDR3 region is CASSPDRGRDVDYGYTF. The CDR3 DNA reads as TGTGCCAGCAGCCCCGACAGGGGGCGCGATGTGGACTATGGCTACACCTTC. The rearrangement links TRBV9 to TRBJ1-2; 10 bases match TRBD1. With V trimmed by 4 bases and J by 3 bases, 12 bases remained unmatched. The V gene's germline CDR1 is SGDLS and CDR2 YYNGEE. The CDR3 sequence is 17 residues long. The full variable domain, completed using reference TRBV9 and TRBJ1-2, is DSGVTQTPKHLITATGQRVTLRCSPRSGDLSVYWYQQSLDQGLQFLIQYYNGEERAKGNILERFSAQQFPDLHSELNLSSLELGDSALYFCASSPDRGRDVDYGYTFGSGTRLTVV.

The chain combines TRBV29-1 with TRBJ2-7, with D unclear. V dropped 7 bases and J dropped 2 bases, with 9 bases sitting between them. CDR1 SQVTM and CDR2 ANQGSEA come from the germline V gene. The CDR3 extends over 11 amino acids. Here the CDR3 DNA reads TGCAGCGCTTTGGTAACCTACGAGCAGTACTTC. It translates to CSALVTYEQYF.